This is a list of T cell receptor beta chains from one sample in a study of T cell clonotyping in hematopoietic cell transplantation. Some clones are missing from TCRdb's copy, which holds only in-frame ones; the method was immunoSEQ multiplex PCR. This sample has over 10,000 clones; 75% to 95% occur once, and the top ten carry approximately 0.79%. Material: peripheral blood mononuclear cells. Receptor source: a woman aged 45 to 65 in good health. Some clones in this sample may be carry-over from other donors' samples. CDR3s include the opening cysteine and the closing phenylalanine or tryptophan. The D gene is left open where the match is weak. Clone size is shown for a subset of rows, as once, few, many or a class of expanded clone.

cdr3_aa cdr3_nt d_call v_call cdr3_length j_call clone_size
CASSPGQGNYGYTF TGTGCCAGCTCGCCGGGACAGGGGAACTATGGCTACACCTTC TRBD1 TRBV2 14 TRBJ1-2 once
CASSLEAGGWYGYTF TGTGCCAGCAGCTTAGAGGCAGGGGGTTGGTATGGCTACACCTTC TRBD1 TRBV11-2 15 TRBJ1-2 few
CASSPGGFYEQYF TGTGCCAGCAGCCCGGGGGGGTTCTACGAGCAGTACTTC TRBD2 TRBV5-6 13 TRBJ2-7 few
CASGWQHRGQETQYF TGTGCCAGCGGCTGGCAACACAGGGGCCAAGAGACCCAGTACTTC TRBD1 TRBV6-5 15 TRBJ2-5 .
CASSLARDRGTGTQYF TGTGCCAGCAGCTTAGCAAGGGACAGGGGGACAGGTACGCAGTATTTT TRBD1 TRBV11-1 16 TRBJ2-3 .
CASSPRTGGDTGELFF TGTGCCAGCTCACCGAGGACAGGGGGGGACACCGGGGAGCTGTTTTTT TRBD1 TRBV18 16 TRBJ2-2 .
CASSWESGTEAFF TGTGCCAGCAGTTGGGAGTCGGGAACTGAAGCTTTCTTT . TRBV2 13 TRBJ1-1 .
CASSLGQGGLMDTQYF TGTGCCAGCAGCTTGGGACAGGGGGGTCTTATGGATACGCAGTATTTT TRBD1 TRBV7-2 16 TRBJ2-3 .
CASRLGAQNQPQHF TGTGCCAGCAGGCTAGGGGCACAAAATCAGCCCCAGCATTTT . TRBV7-8 14 TRBJ1-5 .
CASSFSGLDYNEQFF TGTGCCAGCAGCTTTAGCGGACTAGACTACAATGAGCAGTTCTTC TRBD2 TRBV13 15 TRBJ2-1 .
CASSLRAAGEGNNEQFF TGTGCCAGCAGCTTAAGGGCAGCGGGGGAGGGAAACAATGAGCAGTTCTTC TRBD2 TRBV7-3 17 TRBJ2-1 .
CASSVTGTGQETQYF TGTGCCAGCAGCGTTACCGGGACAGGGCAAGAGACCCAGTACTTC TRBD1 TRBV9 15 TRBJ2-5 .
CAWIQTGPGNTIYF TGTGCCTGGATCCAGACAGGCCCTGGAAACACCATATATTTT . TRBV30 14 TRBJ1-3 few
CASSEAALYEQYF TGTGCCAGCAGTGAAGCCGCCTTGTACGAGCAGTACTTC . TRBV2 13 TRBJ2-7 once
CASSLSGGGNEKLFF TGTGCCAGCAGCTTATCGGGTGGGGGTAATGAAAAACTGTTTTTT . TRBV5-4 15 TRBJ1-4 .
CASSLGANYGYTF TGCGCCAGCAGCCTGGGGGCCAACTATGGCTACACCTTC . TRBV5-1 13 TRBJ1-2 once
CASSSTGGDSEAFF TGTGCCAGCAGCTCGACAGGGGGCGATTCCGAAGCTTTCTTT TRBD1 TRBV7-2 14 TRBJ1-1 once
CATSRDNEDYEKLFF TGTGCCACCAGCAGAGACAATGAGGATTATGAAAAACTGTTTTTT . TRBV15 15 TRBJ1-4 once
CASSLRGGRETQYF TGTGCCAGCAGCTTGCGGGGGGGGCGAGAGACCCAGTACTTC TRBD2 TRBV7-3 14 TRBJ2-5 .
CASRTDRVNEKLFF TGCGCCAGCAGAACCGACAGGGTCAATGAAAAACTGTTTTTT TRBD1 TRBV10-1 14 TRBJ1-4 few
CATSRGGQGLGYGYTF TGTGCCACCAGCAGAGGGGGACAGGGTTTGGGCTATGGCTACACCTTC TRBD1 TRBV15 16 TRBJ1-2 .
CAISERTSGTAKSPLHF TGTGCCATCAGTGAGCGCACCTCCGGGACAGCGAAATCACCCCTCCACTTT TRBD1 TRBV10-3 17 TRBJ1-6 once
CASSGAGTSSGNTIYF TGTGCCAGCAGCGGGGCAGGGACCTCCTCTGGAAACACCATATATTTT . TRBV5-6 16 TRBJ1-3 .
CASSQDSAVTGELFF TGTGCCAGCAGCCAAGATAGCGCGGTCACCGGGGAGCTGTTTTTT . TRBV4-2 15 TRBJ2-2 .
CSAGGAEGYTF TGCAGCGCTGGGGGGGCAGAGGGCTACACCTTC . TRBV29-1 11 TRBJ1-2 .
CASSQDGRKPLSNQPQHF TGCGCCAGCAGCCAAGATGGCAGAAAACCGCTATCGAATCAGCCCCAGCATTTT . TRBV4-1 18 TRBJ1-5 .
CATSHQGTRSSYEQYF TGTGCCACCTCGCACCAGGGCACCAGGAGCTCCTACGAGCAGTACTTC . TRBV10-3 16 TRBJ2-7 .
CASSFHDGNTEAFF TGTGCCAGCAGCTTCCATGACGGGAACACTGAAGCTTTCTTT . TRBV11-2 14 TRBJ1-1 .
CAIREPGQGAYEQYF TGTGCCATCAGAGAACCGGGACAGGGGGCATACGAGCAGTACTTC TRBD1 TRBV10-3 15 TRBJ2-7 .
CASSEGYGTRSFYEQFF TGTGCCAGCAGCGAAGGGTACGGGACTAGAAGTTTTTATGAGCAGTTCTTC TRBD2 TRBV2 17 TRBJ2-1 .